This record covers a single T cell receptor beta chain. Antigen specificity is unknown. Primers used in a second PCR of roughly 6 to 11 cycles were a sample-barcoded 5' primer and a J-beta primer mix. With 12 random nucleotides, a template-switch adaptor tagged each individual cDNA molecule. TCRdb used MiXCR to reprocess the 5' RACE reads, holding one entry per CDR3 protein. Altogether roughly 2 million distinct CDR3 sequences are present, about 49% being singletons, with the ten largest covering approximately 2.1%. The sample originates from a study of blood T cells in healthy people across ages. Study-wide context: About one barcoded TCR beta cDNA was captured per two T cells.

Germline CDR1 is SGHRS and CDR2 is YFSETQ. Trimming cost V 4 bases and J 3 bases, with 14 bases left between them. This CDR3 comprises 14 residues. Study-level results: PBMCs left unsorted prevented a conclusive naive versus antigen-experienced comparison. Donors of long life had a larger count of naive CD4+ cells and greater diversity than aged donors.

This sequence originates from a woman aged 40 to 55 in good health. The material sequenced was blood. The chain combines TRBV5-1 with TRBJ2-7; TRBD1 might be the D (6 bases). The CDR3 DNA sequence: TGCGCCAGCAGCCCCTTAGGGGGTAACTACGAGCAGTACTTC. Encoded protein: CASSPLGGNYEQYF.